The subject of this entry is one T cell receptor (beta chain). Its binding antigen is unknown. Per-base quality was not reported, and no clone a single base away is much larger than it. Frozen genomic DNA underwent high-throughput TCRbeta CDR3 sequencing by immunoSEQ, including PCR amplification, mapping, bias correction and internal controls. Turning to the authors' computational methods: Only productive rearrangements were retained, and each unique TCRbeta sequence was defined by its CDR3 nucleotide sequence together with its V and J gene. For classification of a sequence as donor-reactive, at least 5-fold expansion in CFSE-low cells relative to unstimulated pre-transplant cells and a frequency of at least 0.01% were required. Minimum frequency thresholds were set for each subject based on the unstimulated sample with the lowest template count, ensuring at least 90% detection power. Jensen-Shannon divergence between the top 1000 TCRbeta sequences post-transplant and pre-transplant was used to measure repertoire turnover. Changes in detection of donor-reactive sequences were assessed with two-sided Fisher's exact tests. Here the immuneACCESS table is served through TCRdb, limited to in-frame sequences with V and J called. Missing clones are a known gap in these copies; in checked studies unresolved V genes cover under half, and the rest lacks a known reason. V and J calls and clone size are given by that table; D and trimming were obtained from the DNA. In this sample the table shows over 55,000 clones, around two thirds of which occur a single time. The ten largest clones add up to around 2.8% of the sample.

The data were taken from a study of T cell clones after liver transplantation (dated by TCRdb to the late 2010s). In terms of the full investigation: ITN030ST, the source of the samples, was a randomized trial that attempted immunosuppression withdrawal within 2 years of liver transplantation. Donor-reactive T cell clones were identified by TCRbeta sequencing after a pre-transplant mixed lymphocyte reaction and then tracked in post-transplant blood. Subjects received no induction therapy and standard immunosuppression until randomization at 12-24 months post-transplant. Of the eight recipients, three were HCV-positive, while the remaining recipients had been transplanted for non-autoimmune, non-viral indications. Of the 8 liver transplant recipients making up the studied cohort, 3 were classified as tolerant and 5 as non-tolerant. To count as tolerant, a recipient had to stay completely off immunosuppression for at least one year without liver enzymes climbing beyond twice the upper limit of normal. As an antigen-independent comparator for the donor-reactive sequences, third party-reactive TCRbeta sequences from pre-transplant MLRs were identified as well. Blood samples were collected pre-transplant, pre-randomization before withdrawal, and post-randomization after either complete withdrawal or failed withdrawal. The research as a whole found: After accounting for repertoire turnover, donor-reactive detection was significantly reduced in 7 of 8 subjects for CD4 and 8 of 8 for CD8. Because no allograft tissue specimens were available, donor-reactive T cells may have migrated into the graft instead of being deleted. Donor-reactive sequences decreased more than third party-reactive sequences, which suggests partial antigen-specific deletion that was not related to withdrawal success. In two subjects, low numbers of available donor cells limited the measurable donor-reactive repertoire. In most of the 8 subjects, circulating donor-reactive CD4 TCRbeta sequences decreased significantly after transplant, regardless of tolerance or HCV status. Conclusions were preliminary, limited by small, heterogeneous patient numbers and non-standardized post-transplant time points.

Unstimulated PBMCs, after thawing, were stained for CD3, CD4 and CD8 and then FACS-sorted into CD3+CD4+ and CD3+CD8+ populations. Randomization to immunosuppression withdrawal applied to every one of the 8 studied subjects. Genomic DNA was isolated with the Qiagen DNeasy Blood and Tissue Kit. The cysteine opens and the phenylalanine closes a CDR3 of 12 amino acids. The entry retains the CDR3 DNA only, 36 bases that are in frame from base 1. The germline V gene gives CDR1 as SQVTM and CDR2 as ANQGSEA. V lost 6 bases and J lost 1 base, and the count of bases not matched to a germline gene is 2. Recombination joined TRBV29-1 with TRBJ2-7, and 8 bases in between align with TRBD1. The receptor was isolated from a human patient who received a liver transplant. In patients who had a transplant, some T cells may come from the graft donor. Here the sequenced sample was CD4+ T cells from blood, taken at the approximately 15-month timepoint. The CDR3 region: CSVRQGSYEQYF. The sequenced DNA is TGCAGCGTCCGACAGGGGTCCTACGAGCAGTACTTC.